This T cell receptor beta chain is drawn from a study of cytomegalovirus exposure and HLA in healthy donors. 13 Jbeta primers and 60 Vbeta primers were used for the PCR. Repertoires were generated with immunoSEQ multiplex PCR, while TCRdb's copy carries only in-frame clones and drops some. The table has 150,000 to 200,000 clones, around 75% seen once. Specimen: PBMCs. This clonotype was obtained from a human donor in good health.

CDR3 DNA: TGTGCTAGTGGGGACAGAACCCAGGGGGCTCGGACTGAAGCTTTCTTT. It specifies CASGDRTQGARTEAFF. The chain has TRBV12-5 and TRBJ1-1; TRBD1 aligns across 8 bases. This CDR3 has 16 residues. The V and J ends lost 6 bases and 5 bases, in that order; junction bases with no gene match: 14. From germline, CDR1 is LGHNT and CDR2 FRNRAP.